These 16 T cell receptor beta chains were sequenced from one sample in a study of T cells of healthy individuals. MiXCR, run by TCRdb on the 5' RACE reads, gives a single entry per CDR3 protein. The sample comprises 55,000 to 65,000 distinct CDR3 sequences, 15% to 20% of which are singletons, and around 4.7% rests with the top ten. Receptors originate from a human donor in good health.

This clonotype showed up many times. The J gene is TRBJ2-2, the V gene TRBV6-5, with D possibly TRBD2 on 5 matching bases. The germline V and J ends were trimmed by 6 bases and 3 bases, with 11 bases remaining between them. CDR1 is MNHEY and CDR2 is SVGAGI in the germline V gene. CDR3 size: 14 residues. Here the CDR3 DNA reads TGTGCCAGCAGAGCCATCGGGGACACCGGGGAGCTGTTTTTT. Its translation is CASRAIGDTGELFF.

V is TRBV20-1 and J is TRBJ2-1; 11 bases are a match to TRBD2. The CDR3 spans 15 residues. The germline gives CDR1 DFQATT, CDR2 SNEGSKA (reference sequence). Germline trimming cut 5 bases from V and 4 bases from J; bases unmatched to any gene: 7. The chain's CDR3 is CSAASGTSGYNEQFF. The CDR3 bases are TGCAGTGCTGCTTCCGGGACTAGCGGATACAATGAGCAGTTCTTC.

This clonotype was recorded a few times. The gene calls are TRBV5-1 and TRBJ2-7; D possibly corresponds to TRBD1 (5 bases). Deletions cut 4 bases from V and 5 bases from J, with 10 bases between. CDR1 is SGHRS, CDR2 YFSETQ, per germline. The CDR3 contains 12 residues. The CDR3 loop is CASSKTVNEQYF. The CDR3 DNA follows: TGCGCCAGCAGCAAGACAGTAAACGAGCAGTACTTC.

This clonotype showed up many times. The chain has TRBV6-2 or TRBV6-3 and TRBJ1-5; tentative D call: TRBD1 (6 bases). Looked up from germline, CDR1 is MNHEY and CDR2 is SVGEGT. The CDR3 has 14 amino acids. Trimming removed 5 bases at V and 7 bases at J, with 15 bases between. CDR3 coding DNA: TGTGCCAGCAGTCCGGGACACCGGGGGCAGCCCCAGCATTTT. This sequence encodes CASSPGHRGQPQHF.

Details on this clonotype: This may come from a read error, since a much larger clone is one base off. The chain recombines TRBV6-6 with TRBJ2-1; TRBD2 is a possible D gene (7 bases). This CDR3 comprises 13 residues. V lost 6 bases to trimming and J lost 10 bases, with 16 bases between them. Germline CDR1 MNHNY, CDR2 SVGAGI (reference sequence). The CDR3 region is CASSPSGGREQFF. The CDR3 DNA sequence: TGTGCCAGCAGCCCCTCGGGGGGCAGGGAGCAGTTCTTC.

V usage is TRBV28 and J usage is TRBJ2-4, with 9 nucleotides matching TRBD1. The CDR3 is made up of 15 amino acids. Germline V gene data show CDR1 as MDHEN and CDR2 as SYDVKM. The ends lost 3 bases at V and 12 bases at J; junction bases unmatched: 12. Here the CDR3 DNA reads TGTGCCAGCAGTTTCCAACGACAGGGGGGTTGGTATCAGTACTTC. Its translation is CASSFQRQGGWYQYF.

The chain employs TRBV20-1 and TRBJ2-7; 9 bases line up with TRBD1. This CDR3 is 12 amino acids long. Germline V gene data show CDR1 as DFQATT and CDR2 as SNEGSKA (reference sequence). V lost 6 bases, J lost 6 bases, and 6 bases stayed unmatched. The CDR3 DNA reads TGCAGTGCCCGGGACAGGGTGGGCGAGCAGTACTTC. It codes for CSARDRVGEQYF.

There are many counts of this clonotype. The V call is TRBV25-1, the J call TRBJ1-1; TRBD1 agrees at 9 bases. The length of the CDR3 is 13 residues. Germline loops: CDR1 MGHDK, CDR2 SYGVNS. The V and J ends lost 4 bases and 7 bases, in that order; junction bases with no gene match: 4. The CDR3 reads CASSGQGGIEAFF. CDR3 DNA: TGTGCCAGCAGTGGACAGGGGGGGATTGAAGCTTTCTTT.

Relative to its sample, this clonotype is medium-sized (0.01 to 0.1%). This chain joins TRBV9 and TRBJ2-1, with TRBD1 identical over 7 bases. The CDR3 runs 14 residues. V was pared by 4 bases and J by 8 bases, with 9 bases of the junction left unmatched. Germline loops: CDR1 SGDLS, CDR2 YYNGEE. CDR3 DNA sequence: TGTGCCAGCAGCAGAGACAGGGTAATGGATGAGCAGTTCTTC. The encoded protein is CASSRDRVMDEQFF.

Many counts were recorded for this clonotype. The chain has TRBV7-2 and TRBJ2-6, with D uncertain. The V end lost 1 base, the J end lost 3 bases, and 4 bases lay between the germline ends. The CDR3 loop spans 14 amino acids. Germline loops: CDR1 SGHTA, CDR2 FQGNSA. The CDR3 nucleotides are TGTGCCAGCAGCTTAGGCTTTGGGGCCAACGTCCTGACTTTC. Its protein product is CASSLGFGANVLTF.

This clonotype was detected a few times. The J gene is TRBJ1-6, the V gene TRBV7-9; D might be TRBD1 (6 bases). V gave up 5 bases and J gave up 10 bases, with 18 bases separating them. Germline assignment: CDR1 SEHNR and CDR2 FQNEAQ (reference sequence). This CDR3 has 15 amino acids. CDR3: CASSKLTGQGSPLHF. The CDR3 DNA sequence: TGTGCCAGCAGCAAGTTAACAGGGCAGGGCTCACCCCTCCACTTT. Based on the CDR3 plus reference TRBV7-9 and TRBJ1-6, the full variable domain is DTGVSQNPRHKITKRGQNVTFRCDPISEHNRLYWYRQTLGQGPEFLTYFQNEAQLEKSRLLSDRFSAERPKGSFSTLEIQRTEQGDSAMYLCASSKLTGQGSPLHFGNGTRLTVT.

This clonotype was observed a few times. The chain joins TRBV5-4 to TRBJ1-2; tentatively, D is TRBD1 (6 bases). The CDR3 is 15 amino acids. CDR1 and CDR2 from the germline V gene are SGHNT and YYREEE (reference sequence). The V and J ends lost 0 bases and 5 bases respectively, with 14 bases between them. The CDR3 sequence is CASSLAGTPLYGYTF. In nucleotides, the CDR3 is TGTGCCAGCAGCTTGGCCGGGACACCTCTTTATGGCTACACCTTC. Complete variable domain (other parts from reference TRBV5-4 and TRBJ1-2): ETGVTQSPTHLIKTRGQQVTLRCSSQSGHNTVSWYQQALGQGPQFIFQYYREEENGRGNFPPRFSGLQFPNYSSELNVNALELDDSALYLCASSLAGTPLYGYTFGSGTRLTVV.

CDR3 nucleotides: TGTGCTAGTGCCCAGGGGGTTAGCACAGATACGCAGTATTTT. Translating gives CASAQGVSTDTQYF. The gene calls are TRBV12-5 and TRBJ2-3; TRBD1 matches at 7 bases. Germline V gene sequence: CDR1 LGHNT, CDR2 FRNRAP. The CDR3 runs to 14 residues. The J segment lost 0 bases and the V segment lost 7 bases, leaving 4 bases of the junction unmatched.

This clonotype was detected ten times or more. The V call is TRBV4-2, the J call TRBJ1-1; D call uncertain. The CDR3 is 14 amino acids. Trimming took 1 base from V and 5 from J, leaving 11 bases between them. Germline values: CDR1 LGHNA, CDR2 YNFKEQ. The CDR3 DNA follows: TGTGCCAGCAGCCAAGTAGTCAGTGGGACTGAAGCTTTCTTT. Residues: CASSQVVSGTEAFF.

Many counts were recorded for this clonotype. Here the CDR3 DNA reads TGTGCCAGCAGCTTAGGGACAGGGAACACTGAAGCTTTCTTT. It specifies CASSLGTGNTEAFF. The rearrangement uses TRBV7-9 and TRBJ1-1; 7 nucleotides agree with TRBD1. V lost 1 base and J lost 1; bases outside the gene matches: 0. This CDR3 is 14 amino acids long. Germline assignment: CDR1 SEHNR and CDR2 FQNEAQ (reference sequence).

This clonotype was seen once. This chain joins TRBV7-9 and TRBJ2-2; TRBD1 matches 8 bases. V dropped 5 bases and J dropped 3; count of bases not matched to a gene: 8. Germline V gene sequence: CDR1 SEHNR, CDR2 FQNEAQ (reference sequence). The length of the CDR3 is 16 residues. The CDR3 DNA is TGTGCCAGCAGCACGCAGGGGGCCAGGGACACCGGGGAGCTGTTTTTT. The encoded protein is CASSTQGARDTGELFF.